This is a list of T cell receptor beta chains from one sample in a study of blood T cell repertoires in COVID-19. Libraries were prepared by immunoSEQ multiplex PCR; TCRdb keeps only in-frame clonotypes and omits some of them. The table has over 90,000 clones, roughly 90% seen once; the top ten hold around 1.9%. Sequenced material: peripheral blood. These receptors were collected from a woman aged 50 to 60 with COVID-19, enrolled during active disease. Both conserved end residues are part of each CDR3. A D gene is named only where the DNA matches it firmly.

TGTGCCATCAGTGAGTCGGGGGGAGACAGTGAAAAACTGTTTTTT | CAISESGGDSEKLFF | TRBV10-3 | NA | TRBJ1-4
TGTGCCAGCAGCCTACAGGGGGCCTATGGCTACACCTTC | CASSLQGAYGYTF | TRBV12-3/TRBV12-4 | TRBD1 | TRBJ1-2
TGTGCCAGCAGTCATGGGGGGGGCCCGGGCCGAGTTTCCTATGGCTACACCTTC | CASSHGGGPGRVSYGYTF | TRBV6-6 | NA | TRBJ1-2
TGTGCCAGCAGGGGGACAGCACGCCCTTCCAATCAGCCCCAGCATTTT | CASRGTARPSNQPQHF | TRBV28 | TRBD1 | TRBJ1-5
TGTGCCAGCAGCTCCGGAGTGATTAAGAACACTGAAGCTTTCTTT | CASSSGVIKNTEAFF | TRBV11-2 | NA | TRBJ1-1
TGTGCCAGCAGCTGGACAGGGGTGGAAGGGCCTACCTTC | CASSWTGVEGPTF | TRBV11-2 | TRBD1 | TRBJ1-2
TGCGCCAGCAGCCTATTAGCGGTTTCAGGGGAGACCCAGTACTTC | CASSLLAVSGETQYF | TRBV5-1 | NA | TRBJ2-5
TGTGCCAGCAGCTTAGCGGGGACAGCTAACTACGAGCAGTACTTC | CASSLAGTANYEQYF | TRBV7-6 | TRBD1 | TRBJ2-7
TGTGCCAGCAGTGAAGAACTGTCTAACTATGGCTACACCTTC | CASSEELSNYGYTF | TRBV2 | NA | TRBJ1-2
TGCGCCAGCAGCCTTGTGGGACAGGGTAACACTGAAGCTTTCTTT | CASSLVGQGNTEAFF | TRBV4-1 | TRBD1 | TRBJ1-1
TGTGCCTGGAGTGTACAGGGACCCAATTCACCCCTCCACTTT | CAWSVQGPNSPLHF | TRBV30 | NA | TRBJ1-6
TGTGCCAGCAGCGTCCGGACAGGGGGCACTGGGGCCAACGTCCTGACTTTC | CASSVRTGGTGANVLTF | TRBV9 | TRBD1 | TRBJ2-6
TGCAGTGCTAGGGAGACAGATACGCAGTATTTT | CSARETDTQYF | TRBV20-1 | NA | TRBJ2-3
TGCAGTGCTAGTAGGCGGGGGGTCACCTACAATGAGCAGTTCTTC | CSASRRGVTYNEQFF | TRBV20-1 | TRBD2 | TRBJ2-1
TGTGCCGTCCAAAACGCCGGGGCCGGGGAGCTGTTTTTT | CAVQNAGAGELFF | TRBV5-6 | NA | TRBJ2-2
TGTGCCAGCAGCATCTCTAGCGGGGGGATCTCCTACGAGCAGTACTTC | CASSISSGGISYEQYF | TRBV7-9 | TRBD2 | TRBJ2-7
TGCGCCAGCAGCCCCGCTCCGACAGGGATGGGCTCTGGAAACACCATATATTTT | CASSPAPTGMGSGNTIYF | TRBV5-1 | TRBD1 | TRBJ1-3
TGTGCCAGCAGTTACTCGGACCCCCTCGGGGGAGCTTTCTTT | CASSYSDPLGGAFF | TRBV6-6 | NA | TRBJ1-1
TGTGCCACCCCTGGACATCCCTACGAGCAGTACTTC | CATPGHPYEQYF | TRBV28 | NA | TRBJ2-7
TGTGCCAGTGGGTACAGGGGAAATTCACCCCTCCACTTT | CASGYRGNSPLHF | TRBV19 | TRBD1 | TRBJ1-6
TGTGCCAGCAGTTTAGGGGGACAGAATAAAGGCTACACCTTC | CASSLGGQNKGYTF | TRBV28 | TRBD1 | TRBJ1-2